A selection of T cell receptor beta chains follows, all from one sample in a study of cytomegalovirus exposure and HLA in healthy donors. Assay: immunoSEQ multiplex PCR; the TCRdb copy retains only in-frame clones and omits some. The sample has roughly 63,000 clones, 80% to 90% seen once; the top ten hold more than 1%. Source material: PBMCs. The receptors were sampled from a woman in her late teens or twenties in good health and CMV-seronegative. Both conserved end residues are part of each CDR3. D genes are given only for firm matches. The size field is filled for only some rows; it gives once, few, many or a size class.

size	V	D	J	DNA	CDR3
.	TRBV7-8	.	TRBJ2-3	TGTGCCAGCAGCTTAGGATTTGGGATAGGGGGGAGGGCCGGAGATACGCAGTATTTT	CASSLGFGIGGRAGDTQYF
.	TRBV6-6	TRBD2	TRBJ2-1	TGTGCCAGCAGTTACTATACTAGCGCGACCTTCAATGAGCAGTTCTTC	CASSYYTSATFNEQFF
few	TRBV30	TRBD2	TRBJ2-3	TGTGCCTGGAGCCTGCCGGGACTAGCGGGAGCCCTAGATACGCAGTATTTT	CAWSLPGLAGALDTQYF
.	TRBV15	.	TRBJ2-5	TGTGCCACCAGCAGAGACAGGGGCGAAGAGACCCAGTACTTC	CATSRDRGEETQYF
.	TRBV19	.	TRBJ2-5	TGTGCCAGTAGTCGACAGGTGGGAGAGACCCAGTACTTC	CASSRQVGETQYF
.	TRBV27	.	TRBJ1-2	TGTGCCAGCAGTGACCAGCCCAAAACAGGATACGGCACCTTC	CASSDQPKTGYGTF
.	TRBV2	TRBD1	TRBJ1-4	TGTGCCAGCTTCCGGGACAGGGCTAATGAAAAACTGTTTTTT	CASFRDRANEKLFF
.	TRBV5-6	TRBD1	TRBJ2-5	TGTGCCAGCAGCCGGACAGGAGCCGGCCAAGAGACCCAGTACTTC	CASSRTGAGQETQYF
.	TRBV7-2	.	TRBJ2-4	TGTGCCAGCAGCTTATCGTTAGGCCAGGGGAACATTCAGTACTTC	CASSLSLGQGNIQYF
few	TRBV30	.	TRBJ1-2	TGTGCCTGGAGCGGGGGGTACTATGGCTACACCTTC	CAWSGGYYGYTF
.	TRBV28	.	TRBJ1-5	TGTGCCAGCAGTTTGGGCCAGTTCAATCAGCCCCAGCATTTT	CASSLGQFNQPQHF
.	TRBV10-1	.	TRBJ2-2	TGCGCCAGCAGTGGACAGACTGGCGGGGAGCTGTTTTTT	CASSGQTGGELFF
.	TRBV5-4	.	TRBJ1-2	TGTGCCAGCAGCTTGTCTCGAGGCTATGGCTACACCTTC	CASSLSRGYGYTF
.	TRBV19	.	TRBJ1-4	TGTGCCAGTAGGGGGCCATTGAACCAAAAACTGTTTTTT	CASRGPLNQKLFF
.	TRBV2	.	TRBJ2-7	TGTGCCAGCAGCGGGGGGCGGGAGTCGCCCTACGAGCAGTACTTC	CASSGGRESPYEQYF
.	TRBV6-1	.	TRBJ2-7	TGTGCCAGCAGTGAAAACAGGGCTTACGAGCAGTACTTC	CASSENRAYEQYF
few	TRBV11-1	TRBD1	TRBJ2-7	TGTGCCACCCAACCGGGACAGGGGATAGGTGAGCAGTACTTC	CATQPGQGIGEQYF
many	TRBV6-5	TRBD1	TRBJ1-2	TGTGCCAGCAGTCGACAGGGAGGTGGAGGAGGCTACACCTTC	CASSRQGGGGGYTF
.	TRBV28	.	TRBJ2-7	TGTGCCAGCAGTCCCCGAAGACAGGCGACCTACGAGCAGTACTTC	CASSPRRQATYEQYF
.	TRBV14	.	TRBJ2-1	TGTGCCAGCAGCCAGCGGGGGCGCCTGGATGAGCAGTTCTTC	CASSQRGRLDEQFF
.	TRBV7-2	.	TRBJ2-1	TGTGCCAGCAGCTTAGGCGGGGCGGCACGAAGGGACAATGAGCAGTTCTTC	CASSLGGAARRDNEQFF
.	TRBV11-2	.	TRBJ1-2	TGTGCCAGCAGCTTAGTTAGTGTGGGCCACTATGGCTACACCTTC	CASSLVSVGHYGYTF
.	TRBV18	.	TRBJ1-6	TGTGCCAGCTCGCCGACCGGGTCGGAACCCCTCCACTTT	CASSPTGSEPLHF
.	TRBV28	.	TRBJ2-2	TGTGCCAGCAGTCCATTTGTTAGGAGGACCACCGGGGAGCTGTTTTTT	CASSPFVRRTTGELFF
.	TRBV15	TRBD2	TRBJ2-1	TGTGCCACCAGCAGGAATCCGGGACTAGCGGACAATGAGCAGTTCTTC	CATSRNPGLADNEQFF
.	TRBV29-1	TRBD2	TRBJ2-7	TGCAGCGTTCGAGCTAGCGGGGCTGGGGAGCAGTACTTC	CSVRASGAGEQYF
once	TRBV10-3	TRBD1	TRBJ2-7	TGTGCCATCAGTGAGGGACAGGGACTCTACGAGCAGTACTTC	CAISEGQGLYEQYF
.	TRBV7-6	.	TRBJ2-3	TGTGCCAGCAGCTTAAACGGGAGAAGGGCAGATACGCAGTATTTT	CASSLNGRRADTQYF
.	TRBV15	.	TRBJ2-1	TGTGCCACCAGGGCACAGAGCTCCTACAATGAGCAGTTCTTC	CATRAQSSYNEQFF
.	TRBV10-3	.	TRBJ2-7	TGTGCCATCAGTGGACAGGTTCTTTCCTACGAGCAGTACTTC	CAISGQVLSYEQYF
.	TRBV9	TRBD2	TRBJ2-2	TGTGCCAGCAGCCGCGGGGGGGCGGAGCTGTTTTTT	CASSRGGAELFF
once	TRBV25-1	.	TRBJ2-3	TGTGCCAGCAGTGAATACGGGGAAGGCGATACGCAGTATTTT	CASSEYGEGDTQYF
.	TRBV28	.	TRBJ2-2	TGTGCCAGCAGTTTAAGGACAGCCAACACCGGGGAGCTGTTTTTT	CASSLRTANTGELFF
once	TRBV10-1	TRBD1	TRBJ2-1	TGCGCCAGCAGTAGGGACAGGGGAAATGAGCAGTTCTTC	CASSRDRGNEQFF
.	TRBV6-5	.	TRBJ1-3	TGTGCCAGCAGTCCACAGGGTATGGCTGGAAACACCATATATTTT	CASSPQGMAGNTIYF
.	TRBV11-2	TRBD2	TRBJ2-3	TGTGCCAGCAGCTTAGTCCTAGCGGGGAGGGGAGATACGCAGTATTTT	CASSLVLAGRGDTQYF
.	TRBV5-4	.	TRBJ2-3	TGTGCCAGCAGCTTGAGGGGGAATCGATTTTCCACAGATACGCAGTATTTT	CASSLRGNRFSTDTQYF
.	TRBV15	.	TRBJ2-1	TGTGCCACCAGCCCAGGGGGAGGCGATGAGCAGTTCTTC	CATSPGGGDEQFF
.	TRBV5-1	.	TRBJ2-1	TGCGCCAGCAGCTTGGGACCTCAAACGGGGGAAAATGAGCAGTTCTTC	CASSLGPQTGENEQFF
.	TRBV7-6	TRBD2	TRBJ2-3	TGTGCCAGCAGCTTAGGGGAGCGGGGGAGCACAGATACGCAGTATTTT	CASSLGERGSTDTQYF
.	TRBV9	.	TRBJ2-3	TGTGCCAGCAGCGTAGGGATCGGGCAGGGGACAGATACGCAGTATTTT	CASSVGIGQGTDTQYF
.	TRBV7-7	TRBD1	TRBJ2-7	TGTGCCAGCAGCCTCGCCTCCGGGACAGTCTACGAGCAGTACTTC	CASSLASGTVYEQYF
.	TRBV7-9	.	TRBJ2-3	TGTGCCAGCAGCTCCGACAGGATTAGCACAGATACGCAGTATTTT	CASSSDRISTDTQYF
.	TRBV28	TRBD1	TRBJ2-7	TGTGCCAGCAGGCTAGCCGGGACAGGATCATACGAGCAGTACTTC	CASRLAGTGSYEQYF
.	TRBV5-4	TRBD1	TRBJ1-1	TGTGCCAGCAGCTCTGGACAGGGCTTTATCGCTGAAGCTTTCTTT	CASSSGQGFIAEAFF
.	TRBV7-2	.	TRBJ2-4	TGTGCCAGCAGCTTAGAGGGGGGGCCCCCCAAAAACATTCAGTACTTC	CASSLEGGPPKNIQYF
.	TRBV2	TRBD2	TRBJ2-1	TGTGCCAGCAGTGAAGGGACTAGCGAGTACAATGAGCAGTTCTTC	CASSEGTSEYNEQFF
.	TRBV4-2	TRBD1	TRBJ2-2	TGTGCCAGCAGCCCGGGACAGGGGTATCACACCGGGGAGCTGTTTTTT	CASSPGQGYHTGELFF
.	TRBV28	TRBD1	TRBJ1-5	TGTGCCAGCAAGGACAGGGTGGGAAGCAATCAGCCCCAGCATTTT	CASKDRVGSNQPQHF
.	TRBV14	.	TRBJ1-1	TGTGCCAGCAGCCCCAAGATTGTGGAGTTTTCAGGGTGGAGCACTGAAGCTTTCTTT	CASSPKIVEFSGWSTEAFF